A selection of T cell receptor beta chains follows, all from one sample in a study of vaccination effects on CD4 cells after COVID-19. This table comes from immunoSEQ multiplex PCR, and its TCRdb copy is limited to in-frame clones, with some not included. This sample has 30,000 to 35,000 clones, with about 68% found just once. Their antigens remain unidentified. The material was CD4+ T cells from PBMCs cultured without peptide, obtained after COVID-19 vaccination. These receptors all come from a human donor who had a prior SARS-CoV-2 infection. CDR3s leave out the opening cysteine and the closing phenylalanine or tryptophan. Each record gives: V gene, J gene, CDR3 protein.

TRBV9,TRBJ2-7,ASSPNPTSDEQY
TRBV2,TRBJ2-7,ASSEWQASVSEQY
TRBV7-8,TRBJ1-1,ASSWRETEAF
TRBV2,TRBJ1-5,ASSEARGASNQPQH
TRBV3-1/TRBV3-2,TRBJ2-5,ASSQNRDETQY
TRBV27,TRBJ2-3,ASSLSRATSTDTQY
TRBV5-6,TRBJ2-3,ASSLALLGDTQY
TRBV29-1,TRBJ2-2,SVEKGSIGELF
TRBV5-1,TRBJ2-5,ASSFGDGIQETQY
TRBV9,TRBJ2-5,ASSVYPGQGGETQY
TRBV5-1,TRBJ2-1,ASSWVAESSYNEQF
TRBV3-1/TRBV3-2,TRBJ2-7,ASSQDGTSGAHEQY